These 23 T cell receptor beta chains originate from one sample sequenced in a study of Ad26.COV2.S vaccination and SARS-CoV-2 variants. Treatment reported: roughly 19 received Ad26.COV2.S at low or high dose, single or two shots; 5 received placebo; per-sample allocation not given. On day 63 after the first injection, vaccine and placebo recipients gave samples. Clones were read by immunoSEQ multiplex PCR, and TCRdb kept only the in-frame ones, dropping some. The sample holds 350,000 to 500,000 clones, approximately 89% seen once. The sample in question was peripheral blood, obtained in a trial of Ad26.COV2.S vaccine versus placebo. These receptors all stem from a person between 18 and 60 years old who received the Ad26.COV2.S COVID-19 vaccine or a placebo.

Remarks on this clone: The same CDR3 can be traced to other DNA sequences in this sample. This chain uses TRBV5-4 with TRBJ2-1; D not certain. Trimming left V 0 bases short and J 0 bases short, with 10 bases between. From germline, CDR1 is SGHNT and CDR2 YYREEE (reference sequence). This CDR3 is 16 amino acids long. As DNA, the CDR3 is TGTGCCAGCAGCTTGGGTGGGTCTAGCTCCTACAATGAGCAGTTCTTC. Translating it yields CASSLGGSSSYNEQFF.

The chain links TRBV10-3 to TRBJ2-3; 14 nucleotides align to TRBD2. Germline CDR1 is ENHRY and CDR2 is SYGVKD. This CDR3 has 15 residues. After removal of 6 bases from V and 5 bases from J, the junction contained 4 bases not matched to a gene. CDR3 nucleotides: TGTGCCATCAGGCCCGGGACTAGCGGGGGAGATACGCAGTATTTT. It translates to CAIRPGTSGGDTQYF.

V is TRBV7-6 and J is TRBJ1-5; the D is unclear. V shed 3 bases and J shed 1 base, with 10 bases lying between them. This CDR3 is 15 amino acids long. The V gene's germline CDR1 is SGHVS and CDR2 FNYEAQ. This CDR3 is CASSFTDGSNQPQHF. The CDR3 DNA reads as TGTGCCAGCAGCTTCACGGACGGAAGCAATCAGCCCCAGCATTTT. The variable domain in full, with the rest retrieved from reference TRBV7-6 and TRBJ1-5, is GAGVSQSPRYKVTKRGQDVALRCDPISGHVSLYWYRQALGQGPEFLTYFNYEAQQDKSGLPNDRFSAERPEGSISTLTIQRTEQRDSAMYRCASSFTDGSNQPQHFGDGTRLSIL.

CDR3 in DNA: TGTGCCAGTAGTATCACGAGAAAAGGCAATCAGCCCCAGCATTTT. Its protein product is CASSITRKGNQPQHF. V is TRBV19 and J is TRBJ1-5; D is ambiguous. Germline V gene sequence: CDR1 LNHDA, CDR2 SQIVND (reference sequence). Trimming took 3 bases from V and 2 from J, leaving 11 bases between them. This CDR3 spans 15 amino acids.

This clone was counted between two and nine times. The chain employs TRBV7-9 and TRBJ2-1; TRBD2 matches 7 bases. Trimming took 3 bases from V and 7 from J; bases not matched to a gene: 12. The CDR3 is 16 amino acids. The germline CDR1 and CDR2 sequences are SEHNR and FQNEAQ (reference sequence). Written as DNA, the CDR3 is TGTGCCAGCAGCTTTCCCGGTGGCGGGAGTCGTAATGAGCAGTTCTTC. This encodes CASSFPGGGSRNEQFF.

The chain has TRBV2 and TRBJ2-3, with TRBD2 as a possible D gene (6 bases). The CDR3 is 15 amino acids. The germline V gene encodes CDR1 SNHLY and CDR2 FYNNEI. The V gene lost 3 bases and the J gene lost 2 bases, with 12 bases spanning the gap. The DNA for the CDR3 is TGTGCCAGCAGTGACCCGGGGGAGATCACAGATACGCAGTATTTT. Translating gives CASSDPGEITDTQYF. Together with reference TRBV2 and TRBJ2-3, the CDR3 gives the full variable domain: EPEVTQTPSHQVTQMGQEVILRCVPISNHLYFYWYRQILGQKVEFLVSFYNNEISEKSEIFDDQFSVERPDGSNFTLKIRSTKLEDSAMYFCASSDPGEITDTQYFGPGTRLTVL.

The chain links TRBV4-3 to TRBJ1-2; D unresolved. CDR3 size: 13 residues. V shed 0 bases and J shed 4 bases, with 6 bases lying between them. Germline CDR1 reads LGHNA; CDR2 reads YSLEER. CDR3 in amino acids: CASSQEPVYGYTF. The CDR3 nucleotides are TGCGCCAGCAGCCAAGAGCCGGTCTATGGCTACACCTTC.

The chain couples TRBV7-8 to TRBJ1-2, with D possibly TRBD1 on 5 matching bases. The ends were cut back, 1 base at V and 2 bases at J, with 11 bases in the middle. The germline V gene encodes CDR1 SGHVS and CDR2 FQNEAQ. This CDR3 region has 15 residues. The CDR3 coding sequence is TGTGCCAGCAGCTTAGTCCCCGAGGGGAACTATGGCTACACCTTC. Protein: CASSLVPEGNYGYTF.

This chain joins TRBV11-3 and TRBJ2-1; 7 bases fit TRBD1. The CDR3 is made up of 16 amino acids. The V gene's germline CDR1 is SGHNT and CDR2 YENEEA. Trimming cost V 6 bases and J 0 bases; bases outside gene matches: 8. CDR3 nucleotide sequence: TGTGCCAGCAGAACTAGGGACAGTGGCTCCTACAATGAGCAGTTCTTC. This translates into CASRTRDSGSYNEQFF.

The V gene is TRBV5-1, the J gene TRBJ2-7; the match to TRBD1 covers 7 bases. Trimming cost V 6 bases and J 0 bases; bases outside gene matches: 6. CDR1 and CDR2 from the germline V gene are SGHRS and YFSETQ. CDR3 length equals 14 residues. The CDR3 loop reads CASTPRGSSYEQYF. The CDR3 DNA reads as TGCGCCAGCACCCCCAGGGGGAGCTCCTACGAGCAGTACTTC.

V is TRBV11-3 and J is TRBJ2-3, with 8 positions matching TRBD2. Germline assignment: CDR1 SGHNT and CDR2 YENEEA. This CDR3 comprises 16 residues. V lost 1 base, J lost 5 bases, and 8 bases stayed unmatched. The CDR3 loop is CASSLVSGGPVDTQYF. CDR3 bases: TGTGCCAGCAGCTTAGTATCGGGAGGGCCGGTAGATACGCAGTATTTT.

The sample holds one count of this clone. V gene TRBV7-2 combines with J gene TRBJ1-5; 9 bases fit TRBD1. The V gene's germline CDR1 is SGHTA and CDR2 FQGNSA. The CDR3 extends over 14 amino acids. Trimming at V came to 9 bases and at J to 3 bases, leaving 6 bases not matched to a gene. The CDR3 coding sequence is TGTGCCAGTGGCGGGACAGGGTACAATCAGCCCCAGCATTTT. Its protein product is CASGGTGYNQPQHF. The whole variable domain, filled in from reference TRBV7-2 and TRBJ1-5, reads GAGVSQSPSNKVTEKGKDVELRCDPISGHTALYWYRQSLGQGLEFLIYFQGNSAPDKSGLPSDRFSAERTGGSVSTLTIQRTQQEDSAVYLCASGGTGYNQPQHFGDGTRLSIL.

This clone has just a few counts. The rearrangement joins TRBV30 to TRBJ1-5; no reliable D call. The germline V gene encodes CDR1 GTSNPN and CDR2 SVGIG (reference sequence). V shed 2 bases and J shed 0 bases, with 8 bases lying between them. The CDR3 loop spans 14 amino acids. As DNA, the CDR3 is TGTGCCTGGAGTCGCGGATCTAGCAATCAGCCCCAGCATTTT. It translates to CAWSRGSSNQPQHF.

The chain carries TRBV5-6 and TRBJ2-5; 9 bases fit TRBD2. Germline V lookup: CDR1 SGHDT, CDR2 YYEEEE. The trim removed 3 bases at V and 3 bases at J, leaving 3 bases unmatched. CDR3 length: 14 amino acids. CDR3 sequence: CASSWPSGEETQYF. CDR3 nucleotide sequence: TGTGCCAGCAGCTGGCCTAGCGGGGAAGAGACCCAGTACTTC.

This clone showed up just once. This sequence joins TRBV5-1 and TRBJ2-3; 9 bases line up with TRBD2. Looked up from germline, CDR1 is SGHRS and CDR2 is YFSETQ. The CDR3 sequence is 16 residues long. With V trimmed by 4 bases and J by 2 bases, 8 bases remained unmatched. This chain's CDR3 is CASSRMTSGFTDTQYF. CDR3 DNA sequence: TGCGCCAGCAGCAGGATGACTAGCGGATTCACAGATACGCAGTATTTT.

The rearrangement joins TRBV7-3 to TRBJ2-7, with D possibly called TRBD1 or TRBD2 (5 bases each). The CDR3 loop spans 13 amino acids. Looked up from germline, CDR1 is SGHTA and CDR2 is FQGTGA. The V gene lost 3 bases and the J gene lost 6 bases, with 12 bases spanning the gap. DNA for the CDR3: TGTGCCAGCAGCTTTGACTGGGGGAGCGAGCAGTACTTC. It encodes CASSFDWGSEQYF.

The chain joins TRBV9 to TRBJ2-1; 7 bases line up with TRBD1. CDR3 length equals 14 residues. V was clipped by 4 bases and J by 9 bases; unmatched bases: 10. Germline V gives CDR1 SGDLS, CDR2 YYNGEE. The CDR3 DNA follows: TGTGCCAGCAGCAAGCTGACAGGGTCGGTTGAGCAGTTCTTC. Its protein is CASSKLTGSVEQFF.

V and J are TRBV28 and TRBJ1-1; TRBD1 is a possible D gene (5 bases). Trimming cost V 5 bases and J 5 bases, with 18 bases left between them. The germline V gene encodes CDR1 MDHEN and CDR2 SYDVKM. CDR3 length: 15 amino acids. For the CDR3, the DNA is TGTGCCAGCAGTCCGATATCTGGGGGTCGGACTGAAGCTTTCTTT. Amino acid sequence: CASSPISGGRTEAFF.

The chain has TRBV5-1 and TRBJ1-2; D is uncertain. Between the trimmed V and J ends, which lost 4 bases and 6 bases, there was a span of 16 bases. The germline V gene has CDR1 SGHRS and CDR2 YFSETQ. This CDR3 contains 14 residues. The CDR3 is CASSPAGIPNGYTF. CDR3 bases: TGCGCCAGCAGCCCTGCCGGGATCCCGAATGGCTACACCTTC.

The V and J genes are TRBV27 and TRBJ2-7, with TRBD1 matching 11 bases. This CDR3 is built from 14 residues. J gave up 3 bases and V 6 bases, and 4 bases lay outside the gene matches. From germline, CDR1 is MNHEY and CDR2 SMNVEV (reference sequence). This CDR3 is CASSRTGGYYEQYV. The CDR3 region has the DNA TGTGCCAGCAGCCGGACAGGGGGCTACTACGAGCAGTACGTC.

V and J are TRBV11-3 and TRBJ2-2, with TRBD1 identical over 10 bases. The CDR3 is 16 amino acids. V lost 3 bases to trimming and J lost 7 bases; unmatched junction nucleotides: 8. Germline CDR1 reads SGHNT; CDR2 reads YENEEA. CDR3 region: CASSFRDRGIDGELFF. CDR3 DNA sequence: TGTGCCAGCAGCTTCCGGGACAGGGGTATTGACGGGGAGCTGTTTTTT. Full variable domain (outside the CDR3, taken from reference TRBV11-3 and TRBJ2-2): EAGVVQSPRYKIIEKKQPVAFWCNPISGHNTLYWYLQNLGQGPELLIRYENEEAVDDSQLPKDRFSAERLKGVDSTLKIQPAELGDSAVYLCASSFRDRGIDGELFFGEGSRLTVL.

The chain carries TRBV6-5 and TRBJ2-7; D tentatively fits TRBD1 or TRBD2 (6 bases each). This CDR3 is built from 15 residues. Germline V gives CDR1 MNHEY, CDR2 SVGAGI. V was cut by 5 bases and J by 2 bases, with 16 bases left in between. The chain's CDR3 is CASSPGAAAAYEQYV. The CDR3 nucleotides are TGTGCCAGCAGTCCGGGGGCGGCAGCCGCCTACGAGCAGTACGTC.

The chain carries TRBV29-1 and TRBJ2-2, with 7 bases fitting TRBD1. The CDR3 is 15 residues long. The ends lost 2 bases at V and 5 bases at J; junction bases unmatched: 8. The germline V gene has CDR1 SQVTM and CDR2 ANQGSEA. The CDR3 region has the DNA TGCAGCGTTGAATGGAGAGGGGGCCGAACCGGGGAGCTGTTTTTT. Translated: CSVEWRGGRTGELFF.